The rows below give T cell receptor beta chains drawn from one sample of a study of blood T cell repertoires in COVID-19. The data were produced by immunoSEQ multiplex PCR, yet TCRdb's version contains in-frame clones alone and is incomplete. The sample gives 84,000 or so clones, around nine tenths of which show up once; approximately 5.9% is in the top ten. Sequenced: peripheral blood. The receptors derive from a man in his 60s with acute or convalescent COVID-19. The conserved cysteine and the conserved F or W are not part of the CDR3 here. Expanded clones get a size class; other rows say once, few or many, or leave the size out.

CDR3 protein: ASSLDRPNTGELF
J gene: TRBJ2-2
V gene: TRBV18
clone size: -

CDR3 protein: ASSVKTGYSGNTIY
J gene: TRBJ1-3
V gene: TRBV9
clone size: -

CDR3 protein: ASLLLAGRADTQY
J gene: TRBJ2-3
V gene: TRBV2
clone size: -

CDR3 protein: ASSMLTGGAEIQPQH
J gene: TRBJ1-5
V gene: TRBV19
clone size: -

CDR3 protein: SAKTEETQY
J gene: TRBJ2-5
V gene: TRBV20-1
clone size: -

CDR3 protein: ASSIDTRDGYT
J gene: TRBJ1-2
V gene: TRBV7-9
clone size: -

CDR3 protein: ASSRGTSGGPYNEQF
J gene: TRBJ2-1
V gene: TRBV11-3
clone size: -

CDR3 protein: ASSYDRGSSYNEQF
J gene: TRBJ2-1
V gene: TRBV5-4
clone size: -

CDR3 protein: ASSLDATGIYGYT
J gene: TRBJ1-2
V gene: TRBV7-2
clone size: -

CDR3 protein: ASSNPDREGGETQY
J gene: TRBJ2-5
V gene: TRBV6-6
clone size: -

CDR3 protein: ASSSPGEGAKNIQY
J gene: TRBJ2-4
V gene: TRBV27
clone size: -

CDR3 protein: ASSAPGLAVTDTQY
J gene: TRBJ2-3
V gene: TRBV5-1
clone size: -

CDR3 protein: SAIDREETT
J gene: TRBJ1-2
V gene: TRBV20-1
clone size: -

CDR3 protein: ASSYSETVNYGYT
J gene: TRBJ1-2
V gene: TRBV6-5
clone size: once

CDR3 protein: ASSLGTGNTEAF
J gene: TRBJ1-1
V gene: TRBV7-2
clone size: few

CDR3 protein: ASSPSGRGGWETQY
J gene: TRBJ2-5
V gene: TRBV19
clone size: -

CDR3 protein: ASSLESSYNSPLH
J gene: TRBJ1-6
V gene: TRBV7-9
clone size: -

CDR3 protein: ASSHDRDYNSPLH
J gene: TRBJ1-6
V gene: TRBV28
clone size: -

CDR3 protein: ATTEGYGYT
J gene: TRBJ1-2
V gene: TRBV21-1
clone size: once

CDR3 protein: AINGQGTGYGYT
J gene: TRBJ1-2
V gene: TRBV10-3
clone size: -

CDR3 protein: ASSPGTGTDTQY
J gene: TRBJ2-3
V gene: TRBV7-2
clone size: -

CDR3 protein: ASSSSAGTGSYEQY
J gene: TRBJ2-7
V gene: TRBV5-5
clone size: once

CDR3 protein: ATSRDQGQGLDTQY
J gene: TRBJ2-3
V gene: TRBV15
clone size: -

CDR3 protein: ASSSKDRGKGGELF
J gene: TRBJ2-2
V gene: TRBV19
clone size: once

CDR3 protein: ASSLISMNTEAF
J gene: TRBJ1-1
V gene: TRBV5-6
clone size: -

CDR3 protein: ASSQTYNQPQH
J gene: TRBJ1-5
V gene: TRBV3-1/TRBV3-2
clone size: -

CDR3 protein: AGKQGALKSGYT
J gene: TRBJ1-2
V gene: TRBV6-5
clone size: -

CDR3 protein: ASRALGSGDPRETQY
J gene: TRBJ2-5
V gene: TRBV19
clone size: -

CDR3 protein: ATGAGGASDTQY
J gene: TRBJ2-3
V gene: TRBV24-1
clone size: -

CDR3 protein: ASSEGTGQTETQY
J gene: TRBJ2-5
V gene: TRBV5-4
clone size: -

CDR3 protein: ASSLVFTDTQY
J gene: TRBJ2-3
V gene: TRBV7-8
clone size: -

CDR3 protein: ASRSLVAGPYEQY
J gene: TRBJ2-7
V gene: TRBV28
clone size: -

CDR3 protein: ASRPEGQGGGTQY
J gene: TRBJ2-5
V gene: TRBV27
clone size: -